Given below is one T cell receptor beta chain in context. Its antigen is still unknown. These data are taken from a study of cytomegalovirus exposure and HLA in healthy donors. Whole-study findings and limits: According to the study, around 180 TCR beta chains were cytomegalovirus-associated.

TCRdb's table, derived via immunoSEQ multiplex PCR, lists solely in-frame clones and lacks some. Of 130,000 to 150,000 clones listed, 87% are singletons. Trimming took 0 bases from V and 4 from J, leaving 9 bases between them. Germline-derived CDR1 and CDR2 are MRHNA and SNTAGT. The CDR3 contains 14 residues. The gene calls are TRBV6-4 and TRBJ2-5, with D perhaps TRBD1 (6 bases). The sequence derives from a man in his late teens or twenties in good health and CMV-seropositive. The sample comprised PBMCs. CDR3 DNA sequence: TGTGCCAGCAGTGACTCGCCAGGGGCAGAGACCCAGTACTTC. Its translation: CASSDSPGAETQYF.